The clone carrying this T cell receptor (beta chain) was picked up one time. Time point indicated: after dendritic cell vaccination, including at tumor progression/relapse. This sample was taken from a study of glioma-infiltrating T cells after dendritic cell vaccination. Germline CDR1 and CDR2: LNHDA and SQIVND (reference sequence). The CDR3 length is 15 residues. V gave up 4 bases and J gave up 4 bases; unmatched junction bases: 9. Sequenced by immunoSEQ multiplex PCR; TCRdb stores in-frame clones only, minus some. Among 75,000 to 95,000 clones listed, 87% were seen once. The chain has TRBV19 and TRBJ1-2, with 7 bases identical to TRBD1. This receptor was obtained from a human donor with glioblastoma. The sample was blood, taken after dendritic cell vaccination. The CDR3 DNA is TGTGCCAGTAGTAAAACAGGGGATCCGGGCTATGGCTACACCTTC. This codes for CASSKTGDPGYGYTF.